This T cell receptor beta chain was retrieved from a study of regulatory T cells in long-lasting Graves disease. This clonotype showed up many times. The V end was cut by 3 bases, the J end by 13 bases, with 19 bases between. CDR1 SEHNR and CDR2 FQNEAQ come from the germline V gene (reference sequence). The CDR3 loop spans 15 amino acids. The time point: newly diagnosed GD, antithyroid drugs for less than 3 months. The TCR library was prepared using RNA isolated from PBMCs. iRepertoire HTBI primers and Arm-PCR of CDR3 regions built TCR beta libraries. One entry per CDR3 protein results from TCRdb running MiXCR on the multiplex PCR reads. The table shows 250,000 to 300,000 distinct CDR3 sequences, with under 20% occurring only once. The same specimen was also included in a second study, on T cells in Graves' hyperthyroidism and ophthalmopathy. That work adds: RT-PCR in the first round (using the HTBI primer set) targeted the TCR CDR3.

The sequencing here drew on peripheral blood mononuclear cells (PBMCs), taken at new diagnosis, from a patient treated with antithyroid drugs. The chain joins TRBV7-9 to TRBJ1-6; D is possibly TRBD1 (5 bases). This clonotype originated in a woman in her 30s with Graves disease. CDR3 sequence reads: CASSLAPGLGEPLHF. Here the CDR3 DNA reads TGTGCCAGCAGCTTGGCGCCGGGACTGGGAGAGCCCCTCCACTTT.